Shown below are 10 T cell receptor beta chains from a single sample sequenced in a study of T cells in localized non-small cell lung cancer. Here immunoSEQ multiplex PCR was the method, and the copy in TCRdb shows in-frame clones only, minus some. Among around 3,100 clones listed, approximately 20% were seen once. The material was lung tumor tissue, obtained before any cancer treatment. These receptors were obtained from a man aged 40 to 70 with stage I squamous cell lung carcinoma.

This rearrangement joins TRBV11-3 to TRBJ2-5, with D unclear. V dropped 4 bases and J dropped 1 base, with 10 bases sitting between them. Germline lookup yields CDR1 SGHNT and CDR2 YENEEA. This CDR3 contains 14 residues. The CDR3, as DNA: TGTGCCAGCAGCTCGCCGGCGTCCCAAGAGACCCAGTACTTC. This sequence encodes CASSSPASQETQYF. Full variable domain (rest looked up from reference TRBV11-3 and TRBJ2-5): EAGVVQSPRYKIIEKKQPVAFWCNPISGHNTLYWYLQNLGQGPELLIRYENEEAVDDSQLPKDRFSAERLKGVDSTLKIQPAELGDSAVYLCASSSPASQETQYFGPGTRLLVL.

The chain uses TRBV11-3 and TRBJ1-6; a weak D match, TRBD1 (5 bases). V lost 5 bases, J lost 5 bases, and 10 bases lay in between. CDR1 SGHNT and CDR2 YENEEA come from the germline V gene. The CDR3 runs to 14 residues. In DNA form, the CDR3 reads TGTGCCAGCAGCATTGTGGGGGATAATTCACCCCTCCACTTT. It yields the protein CASSIVGDNSPLHF.

The rearrangement links TRBV19 to TRBJ1-5; D is uncertain. Germline lookup yields CDR1 LNHDA and CDR2 SQIVND (reference sequence). CDR3 length equals 14 residues. V was shortened by 5 bases and J by 5 bases, with 13 bases between the two germline ends. CDR3 DNA: TGTGCCAGTAGTCCCCTGGGCAGCTATCAGCCCCAGCATTTT. It translates to CASSPLGSYQPQHF.

This clone was seen a handful of times. The gene calls are TRBV11-3 and TRBJ2-3; TRBD1 matches 7 bases. CDR1 is SGHNT and CDR2 is YENEEA in the germline V gene. The ends lost 3 bases at V and 0 bases at J; junction bases unmatched: 6. There are 16 residues in the CDR3. CDR3 coding DNA: TGTGCCAGCAGCTTGGGCGGACAGGCTAGCACAGATACGCAGTATTTT. It codes for CASSLGGQASTDTQYF.

This clone has only a few counts. V gene TRBV4-1 combines with J gene TRBJ2-2; D is unresolved. The V gene lost 3 bases and the J gene lost 4 bases, with 9 bases spanning the gap. The CDR3 spans 14 residues. Germline assignment: CDR1 MGHRA and CDR2 YSYEKL. The CDR3 here is CASSHFKSTGELFF. The CDR3 region has the DNA TGCGCCAGCAGCCATTTCAAGAGCACCGGGGAGCTGTTTTTT.

J is TRBJ2-5 and V is TRBV14, with D perhaps matching TRBD2 (7 bases). Germline CDR1 and CDR2: SGHDN and FVKESK. Trimming removed 5 bases from V and 4 bases from J, with 17 bases in between. The CDR3 length is 15 residues. The CDR3 here is CASSALGGPGETQYF. DNA for the CDR3: TGTGCCAGCAGCGCATTGGGGGGGCCAGGAGAGACCCAGTACTTC.

This clone has more than one count but fewer than ten. The chain recombines TRBV6-7 with TRBJ1-2; TRBD1 might be the D (5 bases). TRBV6-7 counts as an open reading frame of uncertain function. The CDR3 totals 20 residues. V shed 4 bases and J shed 5 bases, with 32 bases lying between them. CDR3 nucleotides: TGTGCCAGCAGTTTGGTGTCAGGGAGGGGCGTAGGACATAGGGCTTATGGCTACACCTTC. It specifies CASSLVSGRGVGHRAYGYTF.

V is TRBV9 and J is TRBJ2-3, with 9 positions matching TRBD1. V was pared by 4 bases and J by 12 bases, with 9 bases of the junction left unmatched. This CDR3 is built from 13 residues. Per the germline V gene, CDR1 is SGDLS and CDR2 is YYNGEE. The CDR3 DNA sequence: TGTGCCAGCAGCCCCCTAAGGGACAGGGAACAGTATTTT. Amino acid sequence: CASSPLRDREQYF.

The sample holds a few counts of this clone. This chain connects TRBV11-3 to TRBJ2-6, with D possibly being TRBD1 (5 bases). V lost 5 bases and J 2 bases, leaving 7 bases between the germline ends. Per germline, CDR1 SGHNT and CDR2 YENEEA. CDR3 size: 14 residues. Here the CDR3 DNA reads TGTGCCAGCAGCACAGGAGCTGGGGCCAACGTCCTGACTTTC. As protein: CASSTGAGANVLTF.

CDR3 protein: CASSPGTTIPTGELFF. In nucleotides, the CDR3 is TGTGCCAGCAGCCCCGGGACAACGATCCCCACCGGGGAGCTGTTTTTT. This sequence joins TRBV4-2 and TRBJ2-2; a possible D gene is TRBD1 (6 bases). In germline, CDR1 is LGHNA, CDR2 YNFKEQ. Trimming removed 4 bases at V and 4 bases at J, with 16 bases between. This CDR3 has 16 amino acids.